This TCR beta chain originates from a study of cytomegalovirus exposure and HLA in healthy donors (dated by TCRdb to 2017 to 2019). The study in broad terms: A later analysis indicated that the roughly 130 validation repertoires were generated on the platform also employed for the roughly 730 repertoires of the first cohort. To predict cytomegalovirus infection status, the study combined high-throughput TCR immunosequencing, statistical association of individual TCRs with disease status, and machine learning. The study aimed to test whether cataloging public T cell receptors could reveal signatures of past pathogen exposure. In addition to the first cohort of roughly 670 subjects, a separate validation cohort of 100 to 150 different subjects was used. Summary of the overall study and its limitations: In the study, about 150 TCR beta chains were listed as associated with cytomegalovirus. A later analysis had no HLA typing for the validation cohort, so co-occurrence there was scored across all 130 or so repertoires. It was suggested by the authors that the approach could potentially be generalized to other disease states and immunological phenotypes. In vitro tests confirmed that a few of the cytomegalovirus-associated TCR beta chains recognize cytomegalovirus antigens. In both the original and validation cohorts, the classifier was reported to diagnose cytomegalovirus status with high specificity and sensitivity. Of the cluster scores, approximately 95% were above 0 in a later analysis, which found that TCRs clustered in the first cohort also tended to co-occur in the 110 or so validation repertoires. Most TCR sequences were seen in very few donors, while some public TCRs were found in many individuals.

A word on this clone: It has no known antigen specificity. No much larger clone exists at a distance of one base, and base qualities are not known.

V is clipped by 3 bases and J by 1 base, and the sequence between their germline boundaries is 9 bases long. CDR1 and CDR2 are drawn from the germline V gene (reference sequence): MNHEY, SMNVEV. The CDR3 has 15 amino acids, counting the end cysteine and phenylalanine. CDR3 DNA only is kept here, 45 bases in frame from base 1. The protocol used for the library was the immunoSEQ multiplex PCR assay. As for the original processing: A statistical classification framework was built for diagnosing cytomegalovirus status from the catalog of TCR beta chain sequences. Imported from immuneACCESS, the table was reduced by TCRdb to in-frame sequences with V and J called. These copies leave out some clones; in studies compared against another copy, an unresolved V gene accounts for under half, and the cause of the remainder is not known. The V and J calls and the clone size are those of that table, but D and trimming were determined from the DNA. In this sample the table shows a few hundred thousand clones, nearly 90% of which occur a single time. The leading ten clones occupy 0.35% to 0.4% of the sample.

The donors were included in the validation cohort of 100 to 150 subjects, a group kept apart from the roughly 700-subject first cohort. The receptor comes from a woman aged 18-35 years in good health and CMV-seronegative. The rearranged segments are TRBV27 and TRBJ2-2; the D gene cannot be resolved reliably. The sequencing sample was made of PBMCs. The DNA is TGTGCCAGCAGTTTCGAACGACTGAACACCGGGGAGCTGTTTTTT. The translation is CASSFERLNTGELFF.